Listed here is a single T cell receptor (beta chain). The antigen is undetermined. Primers: 60 Vbeta forward and 13 Jbeta reverse. Data came from immunoSEQ multiplex PCR; TCRdb stores just in-frame clones and leaves some out. The sample contains 150,000 to 200,000 clones, 70% of which appear only once. The source of the sample is a study of cytomegalovirus exposure and HLA in healthy donors. Study-wide background: Earlier results showed approximately 120 million unique TCR beta sequences derived from 150 million to 200 million T cells.

General study findings and limits: Reports credit the classifier with highly specific, highly sensitive diagnosis of cytomegalovirus status. In vitro checks showed that three CMV-associated chains really do target CMV antigens.

V lost 6 bases, J lost 2 bases, and 15 bases stayed unmatched. This CDR3 has 18 residues. Germline lookup yields CDR1 SGHRS and CDR2 YFSETQ. The chain recombines TRBV5-1 with TRBJ2-2; 8 bases align to TRBD1. The sequenced sample was PBMCs. The receptor was derived from a man between 18 and 35 years old in good health and CMV-seropositive. CDR3 protein: CASTGTGASTRNTGELFF. The DNA for the CDR3 is TGCGCCAGCACGGGGACAGGAGCCTCGACGCGAAACACCGGGGAGCTGTTTTTT.